This entry concerns a single T cell receptor (beta chain). This clone's antigen is unknown. No much larger clone is present one base from it, and per-base qualities are unavailable. Inclusion was restricted to participants for whom at least one PBMC sample before ART initiation and at least two post-ART samples were available. All participants with HIV were treated in the United States of America. Before DNA extraction, cryopreserved samples containing roughly 0.85-11 million PBMC were thawed and washed. At the time of the earliest PBMC sample for each participant with HIV, ages ranged from about 23 to 60 years. Per participant, PBMC samples came from 1-4 timepoints prior to ART initiation and 2-8 timepoints following ART initiation, for a median of 7 samples. Serial HIV viral load, CD4+ T-cell count, ART history and demographic data were obtained for every participant. Using a Qiagen kit on a QIAcube, genomic DNA was extracted from unsorted PBMC, with samples processed in batches of 12.

The immunoSEQ hsTCRB v3.0 assay was used at survey level resolution to sequence the TRB variable region. The targeted TRB sequencing depth was about 40,000-55,000 T-cell genomes per sample. An Illumina MiSeq with a v3 150-cycle kit was used to sequence the pooled TRB libraries. Per the original workflow: Repertoire analysis was run in R within a reproducible Nextflow workflow that covered QC, data transformation and analysis. LymphoSeq2, an R package for exploring AIRR-Seq data, was used to implement custom analyses. Several samples yielding fewer than 5000 total TRB sequences were excluded, leaving 150 to 200 analyzed HIV repertoires. Among the 170 to 200 HIV repertoires that were kept, 59 were collected before ART initiation and roughly 130 were collected after ART initiation. Repertoires were downsampled to 5000 TRB nucleotide sequences, and summary statistics were averaged over 100 downsampling iterations. TRB sequences were retained for analysis only if CDR3 regions of at least seven amino acids were present. Two measures captured diversity: a Shannon entropy-derived clonality score and the Gini coefficient. In the repertoire networks, any two of the top 5000 CDR3 amino acid sequences were linked whenever the two sequences differed by an edit distance of one. For TRB CDR3 amino acid sequences, antigen specificity groups and MHC restriction were predicted with GLIPH2. To flag known CMV, EBV, HIV or tissue antigen associations, CDR3 amino acid sequences were matched against VDJdb and McPAS-TCR. Pre-ART, post-ART and control groups were compared with Wilcoxon signed-rank tests and Holm-Bonferroni correction. Sourced from immuneACCESS, this table was stored by TCRdb with only in-frame sequences that have V and J called. A share of the clones is absent; for the studies checked, an unresolved V gene accounts for under half, and the remainder has no known explanation. Clonal size and the V and J genes are those of that table, whereas D and trimming came from the DNA. Counted in this sample were tens of thousands of clones; more than 80% of them appeared once. The ten largest clones add up to 5.5% to 8.5% of the sample.

The germline V gene (reference sequence) provides CDR1 MNHNY and CDR2 SVGAGI. Clipping removes 2 bases from V and 7 bases from J, with 8 as the unmatched junction base count. The CDR3 runs 15 amino acids, cysteine and phenylalanine included. Only CDR3 DNA remains: 45 bases, in frame from the first base. The sample comes from a study of long-term antiretroviral therapy in people with HIV (dated by TCRdb to between 2021 and 2024). With respect to the entire study: Collection of the earliest samples took place about a decade ahead of the 2015 WHO recommendation for immediate ART, at a time when ART was typically delayed until CD4 counts fell. The cohort contributed fewer than 200 cryopreserved PBMC samples from a few dozen adults with confirmed HIV infection, collected serially over a mean of about six years (range 1-12). This retrospective serial study examined whether starting ART and sustained HIV suppression were associated with changes in the composition and diversity of the TRB repertoire in peripheral blood. Among the approximately 27 participants with HIV, eleven to twelve were female. Test extractions of a monoclonal T-cell line alongside 33 polyclonal samples showed no cross-contamination during QIAcube processing.

Study-wide conclusions, independent of this receptor: No data were available on ART adherence, viral resistance or therapy changes, limiting inferences about post-ART repertoire changes. The samples span the years 2004 to 2017, and the ART regimens used at that time may not be as effective as current regimens. HIV repertoires had narrower CDR3 length ranges than controls, and the network structure suggested an antigen-experienced repertoire that shifted only slightly toward naive after ART. Since PBMC availability was limited, sequencing covered only the TCR beta chain, with no alpha chain pairing. Because cell numbers in pre-ART samples were limited, unsorted PBMC were profiled instead of sorted CD4+ and CD8+ T cells. Starting ART was linked to a significant rise in TRB diversity, yet even with long-term ART the diversity remained significantly lower than in transplant donor controls. The repertoire was dominated across all time points by expanded TRB clones identified before ART initiation, although this dominance was seen to fluctuate and to decrease in many PLHIV after ART.

The rearrangement combines TRBV6-6 with TRBJ2-5; 9 middle bases align to TRBD2. This specimen was unsorted PBMCs, taken 0.3 years after starting antiretroviral therapy. The sequence was collected from a man between 40 and 49 years old with HIV. The nucleotide sequence is TGTGCCAGCAGTTACCCTAGCGGGGCCTACGGGACCCAGTACTTC. Its protein is CASSYPSGAYGTQYF.